This note documents a single T cell receptor beta chain sequence. Its antigen is undetermined. Libraries were prepared by immunoSEQ multiplex PCR; TCRdb keeps only in-frame clonotypes and omits some of them. The data show 90,000 to 130,000 clones, with nearly 90% seen just once and around 3% held by the top ten. Trimming cost V 5 bases and J 4 bases; bases outside gene matches: 4. The CDR3 runs 14 residues. CDR1 is MNHEY, CDR2 SVGAGI, per germline. The data stem from a study of T cell responses to AZD1222 COVID-19 vaccine. Notes on the study in general: Elevations in Spike-specific TCR breadth and depth followed administration of two AZD1222 doses. Researchers took repertoire samples only after the peak T cell response had come.

The rearrangement uses TRBV6-5 and TRBJ2-7; the match to TRBD1 covers 11 bases. The sample consisted of peripheral blood, taken on day 0 of AZD1222 vaccination. The origin of this receptor is an adult in good health. CDR3 residues: CASSPGQGVYEQYF. CDR3 nucleotide sequence: TGTGCCAGCAGTCCGGGACAGGGGGTATACGAGCAGTACTTC.